Presented here are 9 T cell receptor beta chains from one specimen sequenced in a study of cytomegalovirus exposure and HLA in healthy donors. Produced via immunoSEQ multiplex PCR; TCRdb's table is partial and in-frame only. The sample comprises about 130,000 clones, more than 80% of which are singletons, and about 6.4% rests with the top ten. The source material was PBMCs. All receptors derive from a woman aged 25-40 years in good health and CMV-seropositive.

V is TRBV15 and J is TRBJ2-7, with 10 bases fitting TRBD2. The CDR3 runs to 15 residues. CDR1 and CDR2 from the germline V gene are LNHNV and YYDKDF (reference sequence). V was pared by 1 base and J by 7 bases, with 7 bases of the junction left unmatched. CDR3: CATSRGSSGSSEQYF. In nucleotides, the CDR3 is TGTGCCACCAGCAGAGGCTCTAGCGGGAGTAGTGAGCAGTACTTC.

The J gene is TRBJ2-3, the V gene TRBV11-2, with 8 positions matching TRBD2. CDR1 is SGHAT and CDR2 is FQNNGV in the germline V gene. Trimming at V came to 7 bases and at J to 14 bases, leaving 23 bases not matched to a gene. CDR3 length: 16 residues. This chain's CDR3 is CASTSERQRELARPYF. DNA for the CDR3: TGTGCCAGCACCTCCGAGCGGCAGCGGGAGCTAGCCCGTCCGTATTTT.

The chain recombines TRBV2 with TRBJ1-2; TRBD1 is a possible D gene (5 bases). Germline assignment: CDR1 SNHLY and CDR2 FYNNEI. This CDR3 is built from 15 residues. The V and J ends lost 4 bases and 5 bases respectively, with 17 bases between them. CDR3 region: CASSVGDSGLYGYTF. The CDR3 bases are TGTGCCAGCAGTGTAGGGGACTCGGGACTTTATGGCTACACCTTC.

The chain joins TRBV27 to TRBJ1-6; D uncertain. V lost 8 bases, J lost 7 bases, and 12 bases lay in between. The germline gives CDR1 MNHEY, CDR2 SMNVEV (reference sequence). CDR3 length: 13 residues. The CDR3 nucleotides are TGTGCCAGCGGCCTGAACCGCAATTCACCCCTCCACTTT. This sequence encodes CASGLNRNSPLHF.

This clone occurred a few times. The chain uses TRBV7-9 and TRBJ2-2, with 10 bases fitting TRBD2. The CDR3 is 17 residues long. The J segment lost 2 bases and the V segment lost 4 bases, leaving 7 bases of the junction unmatched. CDR1 and CDR2 (germline): SEHNR, FQNEAQ (reference sequence). In nucleotides, the CDR3 is TGTGCCAGCAGCTCAAGACTAGCGGGTGTAAACACCGGGGAGCTGTTTTTT. Protein sequence: CASSSRLAGVNTGELFF.

The sample holds one count of this clone. The V gene is TRBV6-1, the J gene TRBJ2-3; tentatively, D is TRBD1 (6 bases). This CDR3 comprises 17 residues. V gave up 4 bases and J gave up 7 bases, with 24 bases separating them. Germline lookup yields CDR1 MNHNS and CDR2 SASEGT. The CDR3 protein is CASSGSSRDTQTYTQYF. CDR3 in DNA: TGTGCCAGCAGTGGAAGCTCCCGGGACACCCAGACTTATACGCAGTATTTT.

This sequence joins TRBV6-5 and TRBJ1-5, with 7 bases fitting TRBD1. Trimming cost V 4 bases and J 7 bases; bases outside gene matches: 4. This CDR3 is 13 amino acids long. The germline CDR1 and CDR2 sequences are MNHEY and SVGAGI. This chain's CDR3 is CASSSGGRQPQHF. DNA of the CDR3: TGTGCCAGCAGTTCAGGGGGAAGACAGCCCCAGCATTTT.

This clone occurred a few times. The chain carries TRBV28 and TRBJ2-1; 15 positions match TRBD2. J gave up 7 bases and V 4 bases, and 20 bases lay outside the gene matches. CDR1 and CDR2 from the germline V gene are MDHEN and SYDVKM. The CDR3 has 21 amino acids. In DNA, the CDR3 is TGTGCCAGCAGTTATTTATCCGGGACTAGCGGGAGGCTCGGCCGGTGGAATGAGCAGTTCTTC. This gives the protein CASSYLSGTSGRLGRWNEQFF.

V is TRBV6-1 and J is TRBJ1-5; D may be TRBD1 (6 bases). The length of the CDR3 is 14 residues. The V gene's germline CDR1 is MNHNS and CDR2 SASEGT. Trimming cost V 2 bases and J 7 bases, with 12 bases left between them. This chain's CDR3 is CASSEHRVGQPQHF. The CDR3 DNA is TGTGCCAGCAGTGAACACAGGGTCGGGCAGCCCCAGCATTTT.